This TCR beta chain is from a study of control samples from healthy donors and cancer patients. The assay was immunoSEQ multiplex PCR, and TCRdb's table has in-frame clones only and misses some. The repertoire has about 98,000 clones, about 79% of them found once; the top ten carry roughly a tenth. Per the germline V gene, CDR1 is SGHRS and CDR2 is YFSETQ. The CDR3 has 12 amino acids. The ends were cut back, 1 base at V and 10 bases at J, with 11 bases in the middle. The chain links TRBV5-1 to TRBJ1-2; D unresolved. Input material: blood. This TCR came from a woman under 40 in good health. This CDR3 is CASSLSRDDYTF. The DNA of the CDR3 is TGCGCCAGCAGCTTGTCACGGGATGACTACACCTTC.